The present TCR beta chain was sequenced within a study of CD8+ T cells in alopecia areata. Treatment indicated: oral pan-JAK inhibitor, 5-10 mg twice daily. In each case, RNA was isolated and then reverse transcribed into cDNA as the sequencing template. Method: immunoSEQ multiplex PCR; TCRdb's copy keeps in-frame clones and lacks some. The data hold 110,000 to 150,000 clones, with roughly nine tenths observed a single time. Trimming took off 6 bases at V and 6 bases at J, with 21 bases between the two ends. Germline V CDR1 and CDR2: MNHEY, SMNVEV (reference sequence). The CDR3 is made up of 15 amino acids.

Sequencing used CD8+ T cells sorted from blood, obtained at week 4, from a patient treated with tofacitinib. The clonotype was recovered from a human donor with alopecia areata. The chain links TRBV27 to TRBJ2-7; the D gene could be TRBD1 or TRBD2 (5 bases each). The CDR3 spells CASSPGAGPVSEQYF. CDR3 DNA sequence: TGTGCCAGCAGCCCCGGGGCAGGGCCTGTGAGCGAGCAGTACTTC.